This passage covers 28 T cell receptor beta chains from one sample sequenced in a study of T cell changes during pregnancy in multiple sclerosis. TCRdb's copy holds only in-frame clones and misses some; the assay was immunoSEQ multiplex PCR. The table has some 120,000 clones, 80% to 95% seen once. The sequenced sample was peripheral blood, obtained before pregnancy. The receptors originated from a female donor with multiple sclerosis, enrolled in a pregnancy study.

This clone was seen only a few times. V is TRBV2 and J is TRBJ2-7, with D possibly matching TRBD1 (6 bases). Germline CDR1 SNHLY, CDR2 FYNNEI. V was pared by 10 bases and J by 3 bases, with 10 bases between. The CDR3 length is 11 residues. CDR3 protein: CAINRDYEQYF. CDR3 nucleotides: TGTGCCATTAACAGGGACTACGAGCAGTACTTC.

The chain couples TRBV6-1 to TRBJ2-7, with D tentatively TRBD1 (7 bases). The CDR3 extends over 15 amino acids. V was clipped by 7 bases and J by 3 bases, with 19 bases between them. Germline values: CDR1 MNHNS, CDR2 SASEGT. This CDR3 is CASTIGAGGFYEQYF. CDR3 DNA: TGTGCCAGCACTATAGGGGCAGGGGGGTTCTACGAGCAGTACTTC.

The chain employs TRBV5-8 and TRBJ1-2; a weak D match, TRBD1 (6 bases). V dropped 4 bases and J dropped 0 bases, with 10 bases sitting between them. This CDR3 contains 14 residues. Germline V gene sequence: CDR1 SGHTS, CDR2 YDEGEE. The DNA of the CDR3 is TGTGCCAGCAGCCTCGGACAGCCTAACTATGGCTACACCTTC. Its protein is CASSLGQPNYGYTF.

The genes are TRBV5-4 and TRBJ2-3; 9 bases map to TRBD1. V lost 6 bases to trimming and J lost 5 bases; unmatched junction nucleotides: 13. From germline, CDR1 is SGHNT and CDR2 YYREEE (reference sequence). CDR3 length: 16 residues. The CDR3 here is CASNPTGGMGGDTQYF. The CDR3 bases are TGTGCCAGCAACCCTACAGGGGGCATGGGGGGAGATACGCAGTATTTT. The entire variable domain, with the rest obtained from reference TRBV5-4 and TRBJ2-3, is as follows: ETGVTQSPTHLIKTRGQQVTLRCSSQSGHNTVSWYQQALGQGPQFIFQYYREEENGRGNFPPRFSGLQFPNYSSELNVNALELDDSALYLCASNPTGGMGGDTQYFGPGTRLTVL.

The chain uses TRBV7-9 and TRBJ1-3; D is unclear. Germline V gene lookup returns CDR1 SEHNR and CDR2 FQNEAQ (reference sequence). Trimming took off 5 bases at V and 4 bases at J, with 27 bases between the two ends. The CDR3 covers 19 residues. The CDR3 DNA sequence: TGTGCCAGCAGCCCTCCCCCTGGCAGCGGGGAGGCTTCGGGAAACACCATATATTTT. This encodes CASSPPPGSGEASGNTIYF. Supplemented by reference TRBV7-9 and TRBJ1-3, the full variable domain reads DTGVSQNPRHKITKRGQNVTFRCDPISEHNRLYWYRQTLGQGPEFLTYFQNEAQLEKSRLLSDRFSAERPKGSFSTLEIQRTEQGDSAMYLCASSPPPGSGEASGNTIYFGEGSWLTVV.

The V and J genes are TRBV5-1 and TRBJ1-5; the match to TRBD1 covers 11 bases. With 2 bases clipped from V and 7 bases from J, the junction kept 2 bases outside the gene matches. The CDR3 totals 14 residues. CDR1 and CDR2 from the germline V gene are SGHRS and YFSETQ. CDR3 bases: TGCGCCAGCAGCTTTGGGACAGGGGGACAGCCCCAGCATTTT. Its translation: CASSFGTGGQPQHF.

This rearrangement joins TRBV27 to TRBJ1-3; D remains unclear. The V and J ends lost 4 bases and 8 bases respectively, with 12 bases between them. CDR1 is MNHEY, CDR2 SMNVEV, per germline (reference sequence). The CDR3 has 13 amino acids. CDR3 DNA: TGTGCCAGCAGTTCCTGGGGAGGTGACACCATATATTTT. Its protein product is CASSSWGGDTIYF.

The V and J genes are TRBV6-6 and TRBJ2-2; the D gene is possibly TRBD2 (6 bases). CDR1 and CDR2 (germline): MNHNY, SVGAGI (reference sequence). The CDR3 has 13 amino acids. Trimming took 6 bases from V and 6 from J, leaving 11 bases between them. CDR3 amino acids: CASRLASAGELFF. The CDR3 region has the DNA TGTGCCAGCAGGCTAGCGAGCGCCGGGGAGCTGTTTTTT.

This clone was counted a few times. The J gene is TRBJ1-2, the V gene TRBV12-5; tentative D call: TRBD1 (6 bases). Germline lookup yields CDR1 LGHNT and CDR2 FRNRAP. V lost 4 bases, J lost 4 bases, and 10 bases lay in between. The CDR3 extends over 13 amino acids. The CDR3 is CASGSGGSYGYTF. The CDR3 bases are TGTGCTAGTGGTTCTGGGGGCAGCTATGGCTACACCTTC. The whole variable domain, filled in from reference TRBV12-5 and TRBJ1-2, reads DARVTQTPRHKVTEMGQEVTMRCQPILGHNTVFWYRQTMMQGLELLAYFRNRAPLDDSGMPKDRFSAEMPDATLATLKIQPSEPRDSAVYFCASGSGGSYGYTFGSGTRLTVV.

The V and J genes are TRBV5-1 and TRBJ1-2, with TRBD1 identical over 8 bases. V gave up 3 bases and J gave up 4 bases; unmatched junction bases: 2. CDR1 is SGHRS and CDR2 is YFSETQ in the germline V gene. This CDR3 is 13 amino acids long. CDR3 DNA: TGCGCCAGCAGCTCCGACAGGGGCTATGGCTACACCTTC. This encodes CASSSDRGYGYTF.

The chain joins TRBV7-9 to TRBJ2-1, with D tentatively TRBD2 (7 bases). CDR3 length equals 13 residues. V was trimmed by 7 bases and J by 4 bases, leaving 11 bases between them. Per the germline V gene, CDR1 is SEHNR and CDR2 is FQNEAQ (reference sequence). CDR3 DNA: TGTGCCAGCATGGGGGGGGCTTACAATGAGCAGTTCTTC. As protein: CASMGGAYNEQFF.

The chain is built from TRBV11-2 and TRBJ1-2; 7 bases fit TRBD1. The V and J ends lost 0 bases and 7 bases, in that order; junction bases with no gene match: 8. Germline-derived CDR1 and CDR2 are SGHAT and FQNNGV. This CDR3 region has 15 residues. CDR3 residues: CASSLDGTGTAGYTF. CDR3 bases: TGTGCCAGCAGCTTAGATGGCACCGGGACAGCTGGCTACACCTTC.

V gene TRBV5-6 combines with J gene TRBJ1-2; a possible D gene is TRBD1 (5 bases). Per the germline V gene, CDR1 is SGHDT and CDR2 is YYEEEE. The CDR3 sequence is 13 residues long. Between the trimmed V and J ends, which lost 5 bases and 4 bases, there was a span of 12 bases. The CDR3 region is CASRLQGGYGYTF. DNA for the CDR3: TGTGCCAGCAGATTGCAGGGCGGCTATGGCTACACCTTC.

The chain joins TRBV30 to TRBJ1-1; tentatively, D is TRBD1 (5 bases). Trimming removed 2 bases at V and 3 bases at J, with 10 bases between. The CDR3 extends over 13 amino acids. In germline, CDR1 is GTSNPN, CDR2 SVGIG (reference sequence). The CDR3 here is CAWSTGRDTEAFF. CDR3 bases: TGTGCCTGGAGTACGGGCAGGGACACTGAAGCTTTCTTT.

The chain joins TRBV10-2 to TRBJ2-1; 9 bases map to TRBD2. The germline V gene has CDR1 WSHSY and CDR2 SAAADI. CDR3 length: 15 residues. V dropped 7 bases and J dropped 9; count of bases not matched to a gene: 13. In DNA, the CDR3 is TGCGCCAGCACCCCCGGGACTAGCCTCTATGCTGAGCAGTTCTTC. Translated, it gives CASTPGTSLYAEQFF.

This chain uses TRBV30 with TRBJ1-2; 9 bases agree with TRBD1. CDR1 and CDR2 from the germline V gene are GTSNPN and SVGIG (reference sequence). After removal of 5 bases from V and 0 bases from J, the junction contained 1 base not matched to a gene. The CDR3 covers 13 residues. The CDR3 region has the DNA TGTGCCTGGGGGACAGGGTCTAACTATGGCTACACCTTC. This codes for CAWGTGSNYGYTF.

The rearrangement links TRBV27 to TRBJ2-1; perhaps TRBD1 as D (6 bases). V lost 5 bases and J 9 bases, leaving 26 bases between the germline ends. The CDR3 totals 17 residues. Per germline, CDR1 MNHEY and CDR2 SMNVEV (reference sequence). The CDR3 coding sequence is TGTGCCAGCAGTCCCCTGGGTGACAGGTACCTCCCCGGTGAGCAGTTCTTC. Translating it yields CASSPLGDRYLPGEQFF.

The chain couples TRBV27 to TRBJ1-5; maybe TRBD1 (6 bases). The CDR3 length is 16 residues. V was pared by 4 bases and J by 2 bases, with 15 bases between. Germline CDR1 MNHEY, CDR2 SMNVEV (reference sequence). CDR3 region: CASSSEQGRGNQPQHF. The CDR3 DNA sequence: TGTGCCAGCAGTTCAGAACAGGGTCGTGGCAATCAGCCCCAGCATTTT.

The count of this clone is one. V gene TRBV29-1 combines with J gene TRBJ2-7; perhaps TRBD1 as D (6 bases). The ends were cut back, 4 bases at V and 1 base at J, with 11 bases in the middle. The CDR3 is made up of 13 amino acids. Germline CDR1 and CDR2: SQVTM and ANQGSEA. CDR3 DNA: TGCAGCGTTGCTCAGGGGCAGTCCTACGAGCAGTACTTC. The encoded protein is CSVAQGQSYEQYF.

V and J are TRBV7-9 and TRBJ1-2, with 8 positions matching TRBD1. Germline trimming cut 5 bases from V and 2 bases from J; bases unmatched to any gene: 4. The CDR3 length is 14 residues. Germline V gives CDR1 SEHNR, CDR2 FQNEAQ (reference sequence). The chain's CDR3 is CASSPTGANYGYTF. The CDR3 region has the DNA TGTGCCAGCAGCCCGACAGGGGCCAACTATGGCTACACCTTC. Full variable domain (outside the CDR3, taken from reference TRBV7-9 and TRBJ1-2): DTGVSQNPRHKITKRGQNVTFRCDPISEHNRLYWYRQTLGQGPEFLTYFQNEAQLEKSRLLSDRFSAERPKGSFSTLEIQRTEQGDSAMYLCASSPTGANYGYTFGSGTRLTVV.

The chain combines TRBV5-6 with TRBJ2-1; 8 bases are a match to TRBD2. CDR3 length equals 16 residues. The junction had 5 bases not matched to a gene; V was cut back by 3 bases and J by 0 bases. The V gene's germline CDR1 is SGHDT and CDR2 YYEEEE. CDR3 sequence (DNA): TGTGCCAGCAGCTCGCCTCGGGGGGGCTCCTACAATGAGCAGTTCTTC. Its translation is CASSSPRGGSYNEQFF.

The chain couples TRBV19 to TRBJ2-7; no clear D gene. Trimming took off 8 bases at V and 0 bases at J, with 14 bases between the two ends. Per the germline V gene, CDR1 is LNHDA and CDR2 is SQIVND (reference sequence). The length of the CDR3 is 14 residues. Here the CDR3 reads CASASPYPSYEQYF. Here the CDR3 DNA reads TGTGCCAGTGCGAGTCCTTATCCCTCCTACGAGCAGTACTTC.

With regard to this clone: Other DNA sequences in this specimen translate into the identical CDR3. This CDR3 is CASSLRGSYNEQFF. In DNA, the CDR3 is TGTGCCAGCAGCCTGAGGGGGTCCTACAATGAGCAGTTCTTC. The chain links TRBV5-4 to TRBJ2-1; possibly TRBD1 for D (6 bases). The V gene lost 4 bases and the J gene lost 1 base, with 9 bases spanning the gap. The CDR3 is made up of 14 amino acids. Germline V gene data show CDR1 as SGHNT and CDR2 as YYREEE (reference sequence).

This chain joins TRBV5-1 and TRBJ2-3; D ambiguous. CDR1 and CDR2 (germline): SGHRS, YFSETQ. V lost 4 bases and J 2 bases, leaving 8 bases between the germline ends. The CDR3 length is 13 residues. The CDR3 DNA sequence: TGCGCCAGCAGCCCGACAAACACAGATACGCAGTATTTT. Translation gives CASSPTNTDTQYF. Filled out from reference TRBV5-1 and TRBJ2-3, the complete variable domain reads KAGVTQTPRYLIKTRGQQVTLSCSPISGHRSVSWYQQTPGQGLQFLFEYFSETQRNKGNFPGRFSGRQFSNSRSEMNVSTLELGDSALYLCASSPTNTDTQYFGPGTRLTVL.

Turning to this clone: Other nucleotide sequences in the sample specify the same CDR3. This sequence joins TRBV9 and TRBJ2-3, with D possibly matching TRBD2 (7 bases). The CDR3 is 15 amino acids. Germline V gene data show CDR1 as SGDLS and CDR2 as YYNGEE. The V end lost 0 bases, the J end lost 1 base, and 9 bases lay between the germline ends. CDR3 loop: CASSVGGGGTDTQYF. The CDR3 DNA is TGTGCCAGCAGCGTAGGAGGGGGGGGCACAGATACGCAGTATTTT. Together with reference TRBV9 and TRBJ2-3, the CDR3 gives the full variable domain: DSGVTQTPKHLITATGQRVTLRCSPRSGDLSVYWYQQSLDQGLQFLIQYYNGEERAKGNILERFSAQQFPDLHSELNLSSLELGDSALYFCASSVGGGGTDTQYFGPGTRLTVL.

This rearrangement joins TRBV5-6 to TRBJ1-1, with 7 bases matching TRBD1. The ends lost 2 bases at V and 3 bases at J; junction bases unmatched: 7. The CDR3 is made up of 15 amino acids. In germline, CDR1 is SGHDT, CDR2 YYEEEE. In nucleotides, the CDR3 is TGTGCCAGCAGCTTATTAGGGGGCAGGGACACTGAAGCTTTCTTT. Translation gives CASSLLGGRDTEAFF.

This chain uses TRBV5-5 with TRBJ2-5, with TRBD2 as a possible D gene (6 bases). The CDR3 covers 16 residues. Between the trimmed V and J ends, which lost 5 bases and 5 bases, there was a span of 22 bases. CDR1 SGHKS and CDR2 YYEKEE come from the germline V gene (reference sequence). The CDR3 DNA sequence: TGTGCCAGCAGACTGGGTGTGCGGGGCTCCGTGGAGACCCAGTACTTC. Translated, it gives CASRLGVRGSVETQYF.

This chain connects TRBV9 to TRBJ2-3; 10 nucleotides match TRBD2. The CDR3 has 18 residues. V was clipped by 3 bases and J by 6 bases; unmatched bases: 16. Germline loops: CDR1 SGDLS, CDR2 YYNGEE. The CDR3 loop reads CASSAGALSGGASDTQYF. The CDR3 DNA reads TGTGCCAGCAGCGCTGGGGCTTTGAGCGGGGGGGCTTCGGATACGCAGTATTTT.